Reported below is one T cell receptor (beta chain). Antigen specificity is unknown. Regarding time point: baseline pretreatment blood. Treatment of the sample: 15 Gy SBRT to primary tumor, nephrectomy 4 weeks later. After SBRT, blood was collected at 2 and 4 weeks, plus baseline. Sequencing used immunoSEQ multiplex PCR; TCRdb keeps in-frame clones, though not all of them. The profile covers about 61,000 clones, with around 80% appearing a single time and 7.3% taken by the ten largest. Trimming shortened V by 7 bases and J by 4 bases, and 14 bases separated the two germline ends. CDR3 length: 14 residues. CDR1 is LNHDA, CDR2 SQIVND, per germline (reference sequence). This specimen comes from a study of radiation and T cells in renal cell carcinoma. Study-level background: Nephrectomy followed 15 Gy stereotactic body radiation by 4 weeks. General study results and limits: In blood, top tumor clones expanded by 2 weeks, shrinking by 4. Pretreatment tumor biopsies were lacking, so baseline clonotypes are unknown.

The clonotype comes from a man aged 60 to 69 with renal cell carcinoma. The rearrangement joins TRBV19 to TRBJ1-5; possibly TRBD1 for D (5 bases). Sequencing used blood, obtained from a patient whose treatment included radiotherapy and nephrectomy. The CDR3 loop reads CASTPSGKNQPQHF. The DNA for the CDR3 is TGTGCCAGTACCCCATCAGGGAAAAATCAGCCCCAGCATTTT.